The rows below give T cell receptor beta chains drawn from one sample of a study of metastatic and nonmetastatic thyroid tumors. TCRdb reanalyzed the PCR reads via MiXCR. This sample has 40,000 to 50,000 clones; about 4.2% occur once, and the top ten carry 9.8%. Sequencing input: blood. The origin of the receptors is a female donor with papillary thyroid cancer or a benign thyroid nodule (not recorded which). Some clones in this sample may be carry-over from other donors' samples. Each CDR3 is given with its conserved first and last residue. The order of the fields is clone size, V gene, J gene, D gene, CDR3 protein, CDR3 DNA. D genes are given only for firm matches. Part of the rows lack a size; the others show once, few, many or a class for expanded clones.

size: many; V: TRBV19; J: TRBJ1-3; D: -; CDR3: CASRGGNTIYF; DNA: TGTGCCAGTAGGGGGGGAAACACCATATATTTT
size: few; V: TRBV18; J: TRBJ2-2; D: TRBD1; CDR3: CASSLDRAPTGELFF; DNA: TGTGCCAGCTCACTTGACAGGGCGCCCACCGGGGAGCTGTTTTTT
size: -; V: TRBV6-2/TRBV6-3; J: TRBJ2-5; D: TRBD2; CDR3: CASSLRTSWRYQETQYF; DNA: TGTGCCAGCAGCCTCCGGACTAGCTGGAGGTACCAAGAGACCCAGTACTTC
size: few; V: TRBV28; J: TRBJ2-1; D: -; CDR3: CASSLYAAGGYNEQFF; DNA: TGTGCCAGCAGTTTATACGCCGCCGGTGGGTACAATGAGCAGTTCTTC
size: -; V: TRBV7-4; J: TRBJ1-4; D: -; CDR3: CASSDRGHEKLFF; DNA: TGTGCCAGCAGTGATCGGGGGCATGAAAAACTGTTTTTT
size: many; V: TRBV19; J: TRBJ2-2; D: -; CDR3: CASSMRAANTGELFF; DNA: TGTGCCAGTAGTATGAGGGCCGCGAACACCGGGGAGCTGTTTTTT
size: many; V: TRBV4-1; J: TRBJ1-4; D: -; CDR3: CASSITGLEEKLFF; DNA: TGCGCCAGCAGCATAACAGGGTTAGAAGAAAAACTGTTTTTT
size: many; V: TRBV20-1; J: TRBJ2-1; D: TRBD2; CDR3: CSAPIAGTYNEQFF; DNA: TGCAGTGCTCCGATAGCGGGAACCTACAATGAGCAGTTCTTC
size: -; V: TRBV6-1; J: TRBJ1-5; D: -; CDR3: CASSEVEGSDQPQHF; DNA: TGTGCCAGCAGTGAAGTGGAGGGGAGTGATCAGCCCCAGCATTTT
size: -; V: TRBV20-1; J: TRBJ1-6; D: TRBD1; CDR3: CSASELGQAQYNSPLHF; DNA: TGCAGTGCTAGTGAGCTTGGACAGGCGCAATATAATTCACCCCTCCACTTT
size: many; V: TRBV20-1; J: TRBJ2-7; D: -; CDR3: CSATRDGTYEQYF; DNA: TGCAGTGCTACTCGGGACGGAACCTACGAGCAGTACTTC
size: few; V: TRBV6-2/TRBV6-3; J: TRBJ2-1; D: -; CDR3: CASSCIRYYVNEQFF; DNA: TGTGCCAGCAGTTGTATTCGCTACTACGTGAATGAGCAGTTCTTC
size: many; V: TRBV25-1; J: TRBJ2-1; D: TRBD2; CDR3: CASSELASGEYNEQFF; DNA: TGTGCCAGCAGTGAACTTGCTAGCGGGGAGTACAATGAGCAGTTCTTC
size: -; V: TRBV12-3/TRBV12-4; J: TRBJ1-5; D: TRBD1; CDR3: CASRNTGANQPQHF; DNA: TGTGCCAGCAGAAATACAGGGGCCAATCAGCCCCAGCATTTT
size: many; V: TRBV30; J: TRBJ2-7; D: -; CDR3: CAWSVFPSTYEQYF; DNA: TGTGCCTGGAGTGTCTTCCCTAGTACCTACGAGCAGTACTTC
size: many; V: TRBV11-3; J: TRBJ2-7; D: -; CDR3: CASSPILGSHEQYF; DNA: TGTGCCAGCAGCCCTATTCTGGGGAGCCACGAGCAGTACTTC
size: many; V: TRBV5-1; J: TRBJ2-3; D: TRBD2; CDR3: CASSLAGGQGDTQYF; DNA: TGCGCCAGCAGCTTAGCGGGAGGGCAAGGAGATACGCAGTATTTT
size: many; V: TRBV5-1; J: TRBJ2-5; D: -; CDR3: CASSLGVGSTWYQETQYF; DNA: TGCGCCAGCAGCTTGGGGGTCGGCAGTACATGGTACCAAGAGACCCAGTACTTC
size: few; V: TRBV28; J: TRBJ1-1; D: TRBD1; CDR3: CASSLFWTGSMNTESFF; DNA: TGTGCCAGCAGTTTATTTTGGACAGGGTCCATGAACACTGAATCTTTCTTT
size: few; V: TRBV6-2/TRBV6-3; J: TRBJ1-2; D: -; CDR3: CASSATETTGGYGYTF; DNA: TGTGCCAGCTCAGCGACAGAAACTACAGGTGGCTATGGCTACACCTTC
size: many; V: TRBV11-3; J: TRBJ1-1; D: -; CDR3: CASSQRPEAFF; DNA: TGTGCCAGCAGCCAGCGCCCTGAAGCTTTCTTT
size: many; V: TRBV2; J: TRBJ2-5; D: -; CDR3: CASSEGEAGTSLLGETQYF; DNA: TGTGCCAGCAGTGAGGGGGAGGCGGGGACCTCCCTATTAGGGGAGACCCAGTACTTC